Here is one T cell receptor (beta chain) with its context. The antigen is undetermined. This CDR3 is missing its conserved last phenylalanine or tryptophan, likely due to a read error. This CDR3 is built from 15 residues. CDR1 and CDR2 (germline): SGHAT, FQNNGV. The sample belongs to a study of tumor-infiltrating lymphocytes in primary liver carcinoma. Co-extraction of RNA and DNA was performed on roughly 20-31 mg of unsorted bulk tissue. All patients had surgically resected primary liver carcinoma. TCR beta cDNA was made from around 460 ng total RNA with a constant-region primer. ARM-PCR was slightly modified, and three nested multiplex PCR rounds with it gave rise to the TCR beta libraries. TRBV1-TRBV30 forward primers paired with a C-beta reverse primer were used in the first two PCR rounds, which ran about 11 cycles each. Each CDR3 protein is one row after TCRdb ran MiXCR on the multiplex PCR reads. The table lists about 22,000 distinct CDR3 sequences, 75% to 85% of them singletons.

Study outcomes and limitations: The study found only about 7.5-25% of top clones in all five tumor regions. The study found tumor-adjacent and tumor-blood pairs overlapped less than tumor region pairs.

The source is a woman aged 25 to 39 with primary liver carcinoma and hepatitis B virus infection. Sequencing input: liver tumor tissue from sampling region 2. Subset reported: tumor region T2, inferior pole. The chain links TRBV11-2 to TRBJ2-3, with TRBD2 as a possible D gene (5 bases). CDR3 protein: CASSLVARSTDTQYL. CDR3 nucleotide sequence: TGTGCTAGCAGCCTAGTAGCGAGAAGCACAGATACGCAGTATCTT.